Shown below are 13 T cell receptor beta chains from a single sample sequenced in a study of blood T cell repertoires in COVID-19 (dated by TCRdb to about 2020). Library preparation used the immunoSEQ multiplex PCR assay. In its TCRdb copy, this immuneACCESS table keeps in-frame sequences only and misses some clones. Where compared with another copy, unresolved V genes explain less than half of these, and the others have no known cause. This sample comprises 300,000 or so clones, roughly 87% of them detected only once. The top ten clonotypes cover approximately 0.93% of the sample. The sequenced sample consisted of PBMCs or T cells enriched from blood (not recorded which). The source of these receptors is a woman in her twenties or thirties who had recovered from COVID-19.

Notes on this clone: The sample contains more than one DNA sequence encoding this CDR3. The chain joins TRBV10-2 to TRBJ1-1; possibly TRBD1 for D (5 bases). V was cut by 4 bases and J by 4 bases, with 10 bases left in between. Germline assignment: CDR1 WSHSY and CDR2 SAAADI. CDR3 length: 13 amino acids. This CDR3 is CASSGQGGTEAFF. As DNA, the CDR3 is TGCGCCAGCAGTGGGCAGGGTGGCACTGAAGCTTTCTTT.

The chain carries TRBV28 and TRBJ1-1; D remains ambiguous. Trimming removed 7 bases at V and 1 base at J, with 10 bases between. The CDR3 contains 13 residues. In germline, CDR1 is MDHEN, CDR2 SYDVKM. CDR3 DNA: TGTGCCAGCACCGAGGCGGGGAACACTGAAGCTTTCTTT. Encoded protein: CASTEAGNTEAFF.

This rearrangement joins TRBV28 to TRBJ2-1; 10 positions agree with TRBD1. The CDR3 has 14 amino acids. Per germline, CDR1 MDHEN and CDR2 SYDVKM. J gave up 7 bases and V 5 bases, and 5 bases lay outside the gene matches. The DNA of the CDR3 is TGTGCCAGCAGTGTAGGGACAGGGGAAAATGAGCAGTTCTTC. This gives the protein CASSVGTGENEQFF.

CDR3 sequence reads: CAISVASGGPHNEQFF. The CDR3 DNA sequence: TGTGCCATCAGTGTGGCTAGCGGGGGCCCCCACAATGAGCAGTTCTTC. J is TRBJ2-1 and V is TRBV10-3, with TRBD2 matching over 10 bases. J gave up 5 bases and V 4 bases, and 8 bases lay outside the gene matches. CDR1 and CDR2 from the germline V gene are ENHRY and SYGVKD. This CDR3 has 16 residues.

CDR3 nucleotides: TGCAGCGCTTCACGGGGAAGGAGGGAGCAGTACTTC. Protein product: CSASRGRREQYF. The chain joins TRBV29-1 to TRBJ2-7; tentatively, D is TRBD2 (5 bases). With 7 bases removed from V and 7 bases from J, the gap between germline ends came to 17 bases. The CDR3 is made up of 12 amino acids. Germline V gene sequence: CDR1 SQVTM, CDR2 ANQGSEA.

The chain has TRBV15 and TRBJ2-3; maybe TRBD2 (6 bases). Deletions cut 4 bases from V and 0 bases from J, with 11 bases between. Germline loops: CDR1 LNHNV, CDR2 YYDKDF (reference sequence). The CDR3 spans 15 residues. The CDR3 coding sequence is TGTGCCACCAGCACGGGGACTGCTAGCACAGATACGCAGTATTTT. This gives the protein CATSTGTASTDTQYF. The full variable domain, in which reference TRBV15 and TRBJ2-3 provide the parts outside the CDR3, is DAMVIQNPRYQVTQFGKPVTLSCSQTLNHNVMYWYQQKSSQAPKLLFHYYDKDFNNEADTPDNFQSRRPNTSFCFLDIRSPGLGDTAMYLCATSTGTASTDTQYFGPGTRLTVL.

The genes are TRBV18 and TRBJ1-3, with D tentatively TRBD1 (6 bases). This CDR3 spans 15 amino acids. V was clipped by 3 bases and J by 2 bases, with 11 bases between them. Germline CDR1 KGHSH, CDR2 LQKENI. CDR3 sequence: CASSPLGGTGNTIYF. CDR3 DNA sequence: TGTGCCAGCTCACCGTTAGGGGGAACTGGAAACACCATATATTTT. The full variable domain, its missing parts supplied by reference TRBV18 and TRBJ1-3, is NAGVMQNPRHLVRRRGQEARLRCSPMKGHSHVYWYRQLPEEGLKFMVYLQKENIIDESGMPKERFSAEFPKEGPSILRIQQVVRGDSAAYFCASSPLGGTGNTIYFGEGSWLTVV.

J is TRBJ2-3 and V is TRBV29-1; D call uncertain. Germline assignment: CDR1 SQVTM and CDR2 ANQGSEA. The germline V and J ends were trimmed by 5 bases and 4 bases, with 13 bases remaining between them. The CDR3 sequence is 13 residues long. In nucleotides, the CDR3 is TGCAGCGTTACGTTCGACTTTTCAGATACGCAGTATTTT. Amino acid sequence: CSVTFDFSDTQYF.

This rearrangement joins TRBV7-2 to TRBJ1-2; 7 bases map to TRBD1. V shed 5 bases and J 5 bases; nucleotides not matched to a gene: 11. Germline V gives CDR1 SGHTA, CDR2 FQGNSA. The CDR3 loop spans 15 amino acids. DNA for the CDR3: TGTGCCAGCAGCGAAAGCACAGGGGCACAGTATGGCTACACCTTC. Translating gives CASSESTGAQYGYTF.

J is TRBJ2-3 and V is TRBV7-2; possibly TRBD1 for D (6 bases). Trimming pared 2 bases from V and 5 bases from J, leaving 11 bases between. Germline lookup yields CDR1 SGHTA and CDR2 FQGNSA. The CDR3 contains 14 residues. The CDR3 DNA sequence: TGTGCCAGCAGCTTAAGGGGGACGGGAGATACGCAGTATTTT. As protein: CASSLRGTGDTQYF.

The chain employs TRBV5-8 and TRBJ1-3; 7 bases agree with TRBD1. Germline CDR1 and CDR2: SGHTS and YDEGEE. The CDR3 consists of 16 residues. The ends lost 2 bases at V and 0 bases at J; junction bases unmatched: 5. This CDR3 is CASSLYRGPSGNTIYF. The CDR3 DNA sequence: TGTGCCAGCAGCTTATACAGGGGACCCTCTGGAAACACCATATATTTT. Combining the CDR3 with reference TRBV5-8 and TRBJ1-3 gives the whole variable domain EAGVTQSPTHLIKTRGQQATLRCSPISGHTSVYWYQQALGLGLQFLLWYDEGEERNRGNFPPRFSGRQFPNYSSELNVNALELEDSALYLCASSLYRGPSGNTIYFGEGSWLTVV.

The CDR3 DNA follows: TGTGCCAGCAGCCAAGGACCTGTTACAGCCAACGGATCTGAGCAGTTCTTC. This translates into CASSQGPVTANGSEQFF. V gene TRBV3-1 (or the pseudogene TRBV3-2) combines with J gene TRBJ2-1; D call uncertain. CDR1 is LGHDT, CDR2 YNNKEL, per germline (reference sequence). The CDR3 covers 17 residues. V was cut by 1 base and J by 9 bases, with 22 bases left in between.

Only a few counts were recorded for this clone. This sequence joins TRBV10-3 and TRBJ1-5; D is undetermined. The V and J ends lost 3 bases and 3 bases respectively, with 6 bases between them. Germline CDR1 ENHRY, CDR2 SYGVKD. The CDR3 totals 13 residues. CDR3 sequence reads: CAISDGINQPQHF. The CDR3 region has the DNA TGTGCCATCAGTGACGGGATCAATCAGCCCCAGCATTTT.